A selection of T cell receptor beta chains follows, all from one sample in a study of CD8 T cells in Susac syndrome. Via MiXCR, TCRdb re-called the immunoSEQ multiplex PCR reads, giving one row per CDR3 protein. The sample records 180,000 or so distinct CDR3 sequences, roughly 95% being singletons. Input material: CD4+ T cells from PBMCs. Receptor source: a human donor in good health. CDR3s include the opening cysteine and the closing phenylalanine or tryptophan. D genes are given only for firm matches. Size is omitted from some rows. Given values are once, few, many or a class for expanded clones.

clone size: NA
V gene: TRBV5-6
D gene: NA
J gene: TRBJ2-5
CDR3 DNA: TGTGCCAGCAGCTCCTTTTGGGCAGGAGAGACCCAGTACTTC
CDR3 protein: CASSSFWAGETQYF

clone size: NA
V gene: TRBV30
D gene: NA
J gene: TRBJ1-2
CDR3 DNA: TGTGCCTGGAGGCCGGCTAACTATGGCTACACCTTC
CDR3 protein: CAWRPANYGYTF

clone size: NA
V gene: TRBV3-1
D gene: NA
J gene: TRBJ1-2
CDR3 DNA: TGTGCCAGCAGCCGGGCTAACTATGGCTACACCTTC
CDR3 protein: CASSRANYGYTF

clone size: NA
V gene: TRBV9
D gene: NA
J gene: TRBJ1-1
CDR3 DNA: TGTGCCAGCAGCGAGTGGACAGCTGCCCTCACTGAAGCTTTCTTT
CDR3 protein: CASSEWTAALTEAFF

clone size: NA
V gene: TRBV28
D gene: NA
J gene: TRBJ1-2
CDR3 DNA: TGTGCCAGCAGGGCAGGGTATGGCTACACCTTC
CDR3 protein: CASRAGYGYTF

clone size: NA
V gene: TRBV18
D gene: NA
J gene: TRBJ1-1
CDR3 DNA: TGTGCCAGCTCACCGTCGTGGGGGCGGATTAGCACTGAAGCTTTCTTT
CDR3 protein: CASSPSWGRISTEAFF

clone size: NA
V gene: TRBV20-1
D gene: NA
J gene: TRBJ2-5
CDR3 DNA: TGCAGTGCTAGAGATCGACAAAGACAGACGTACCAAGAGACCCAGTACTTC
CDR3 protein: CSARDRQRQTYQETQYF

clone size: NA
V gene: TRBV29-1
D gene: NA
J gene: TRBJ1-2
CDR3 DNA: TGCAGCGTACAGGTCAGGGGTGGCTACACCTTC
CDR3 protein: CSVQVRGGYTF

clone size: NA
V gene: TRBV20-1
D gene: TRBD2
J gene: TRBJ2-7
CDR3 DNA: TGCAGTGCTAGAGATCCCCAAGCGGGGGAGCAGTACTTC
CDR3 protein: CSARDPQAGEQYF

clone size: NA
V gene: TRBV5-1
D gene: NA
J gene: TRBJ1-5
CDR3 DNA: TGCGCCAGCAGCCCGGGGGCAGGGCAGCGGCAGCCCCAGCATTTT
CDR3 protein: CASSPGAGQRQPQHF

clone size: NA
V gene: TRBV7-2
D gene: TRBD1
J gene: TRBJ2-5
CDR3 DNA: TGTGCCAGCAGTGCTACAGGGGGCAAAGAGACCCAGTACTTC
CDR3 protein: CASSATGGKETQYF

clone size: once
V gene: TRBV11-2
D gene: NA
J gene: TRBJ2-5
CDR3 DNA: TGTGCCAGCAGCGGGAGGGACAGGAGCGTGGAGACCCAGTACTTC
CDR3 protein: CASSGRDRSVETQYF

clone size: NA
V gene: TRBV30
D gene: NA
J gene: TRBJ2-2
CDR3 DNA: TGTGCCTGGAGTGAAGGGACCGGGGAGCTGTTTTTT
CDR3 protein: CAWSEGTGELFF

clone size: once
V gene: TRBV2
D gene: TRBD2
J gene: TRBJ2-4
CDR3 DNA: TGTGCCAGCAGTGGACTAGCGGGATTCATTCAGTACTTC
CDR3 protein: CASSGLAGFIQYF

clone size: NA
V gene: TRBV29-1
D gene: TRBD1
J gene: TRBJ1-2
CDR3 DNA: TGCAGCGTTGAAGATATAAACAGGGGCGGCTATGGCTACACCTTC
CDR3 protein: CSVEDINRGGYGYTF

clone size: once
V gene: TRBV20-1
D gene: TRBD1
J gene: TRBJ2-5
CDR3 DNA: TGCAGTGCTACAATTCCGGGACAGCAAGAGACCCAGTACTTC
CDR3 protein: CSATIPGQQETQYF

clone size: NA
V gene: TRBV30
D gene: NA
J gene: TRBJ1-1
CDR3 DNA: TGTGCCTGGACTCACCTAACGACGGACACGCAAGCTTTCTTT
CDR3 protein: CAWTHLTTDTQAFF